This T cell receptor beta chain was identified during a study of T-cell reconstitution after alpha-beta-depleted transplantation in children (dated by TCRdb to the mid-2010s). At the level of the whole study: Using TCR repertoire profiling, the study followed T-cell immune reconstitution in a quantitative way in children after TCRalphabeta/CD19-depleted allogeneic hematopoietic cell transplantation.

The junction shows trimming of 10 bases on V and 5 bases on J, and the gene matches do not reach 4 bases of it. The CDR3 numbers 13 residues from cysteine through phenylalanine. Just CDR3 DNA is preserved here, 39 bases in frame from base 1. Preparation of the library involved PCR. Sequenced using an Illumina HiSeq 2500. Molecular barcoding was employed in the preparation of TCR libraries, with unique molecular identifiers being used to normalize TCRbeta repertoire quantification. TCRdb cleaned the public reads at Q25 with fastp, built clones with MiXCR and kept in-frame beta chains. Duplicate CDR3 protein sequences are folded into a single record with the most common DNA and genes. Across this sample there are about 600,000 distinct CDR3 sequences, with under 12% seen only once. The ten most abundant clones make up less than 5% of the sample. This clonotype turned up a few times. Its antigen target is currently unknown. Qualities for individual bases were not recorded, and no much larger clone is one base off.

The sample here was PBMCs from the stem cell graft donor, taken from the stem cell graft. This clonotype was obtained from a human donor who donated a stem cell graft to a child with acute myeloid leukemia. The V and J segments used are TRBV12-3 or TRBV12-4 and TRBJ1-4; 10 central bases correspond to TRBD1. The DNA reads TGTGCCACCGCGGGACAGGGGAATGAAAAACTGTTTTTT. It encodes CATAGQGNEKLFF.